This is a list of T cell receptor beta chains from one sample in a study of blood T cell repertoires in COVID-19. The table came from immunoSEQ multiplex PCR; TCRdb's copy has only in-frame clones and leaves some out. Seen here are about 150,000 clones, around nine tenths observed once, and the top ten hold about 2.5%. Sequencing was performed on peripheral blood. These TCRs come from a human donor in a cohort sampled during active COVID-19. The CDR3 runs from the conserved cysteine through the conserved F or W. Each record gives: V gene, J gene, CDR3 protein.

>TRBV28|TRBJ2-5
CASSSPTTSGGAETQYF
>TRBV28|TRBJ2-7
CASTTGSYEQYF
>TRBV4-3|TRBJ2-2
CASSQELAANTGELFF
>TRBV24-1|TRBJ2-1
CATSDLSGGSYNEQFF
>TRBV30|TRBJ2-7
CAWSPGQGSSYEQYF
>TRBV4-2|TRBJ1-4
CASSQRGQGGRTDEKLFF
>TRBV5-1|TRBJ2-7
CASYGEGAVQYF
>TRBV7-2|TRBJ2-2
CASSRGAANTGELFF
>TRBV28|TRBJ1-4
CASSSPQGRSEKLFF
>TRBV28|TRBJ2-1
CASGTGTSGREGYNEQFF
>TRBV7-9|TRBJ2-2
CASSLVTGPGELFF
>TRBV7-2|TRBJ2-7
CASSLRGQLEQYF
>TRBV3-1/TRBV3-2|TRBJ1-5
CASSQGLMNQPQHF
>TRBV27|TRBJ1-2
CASSWSGSGSYGYTF
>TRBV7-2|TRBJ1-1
CASSRRAGSSTEAFF
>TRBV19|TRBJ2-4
CASSTTGGQNIQYF
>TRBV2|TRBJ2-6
CASSVSLGANVLTF
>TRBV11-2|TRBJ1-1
CASSLGVGGVNTEAFF
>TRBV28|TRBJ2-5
CASSSLLTSGRGETQYF
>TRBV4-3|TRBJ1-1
CASSQGGGVDTEAFF
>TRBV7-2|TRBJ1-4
CASSSDREKLFF
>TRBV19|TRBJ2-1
CASSIFSVTSGKVRFF
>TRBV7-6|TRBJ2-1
CASSLGTGMDEQFF
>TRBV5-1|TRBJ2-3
CASSSEGLRTDTQYF
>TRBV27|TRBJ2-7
CASSLSAAYEQYF
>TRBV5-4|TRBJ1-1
CASSLTGTGVKDTEAFF
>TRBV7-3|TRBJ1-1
CASSLTTGQNTEAFF
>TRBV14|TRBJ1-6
CASSQGQGGSPLHF